The next 5 T cell receptor beta chains were all read from a single sample in a study of cytomegalovirus exposure and HLA in healthy donors. Researchers ran the PCR with 60 Vbeta and 13 Jbeta primers. Profiled with immunoSEQ multiplex PCR; TCRdb holds only in-frame clones, not every one. The repertoire holds over 150,000 clones, with approximately 80% as singletons. The sample was PBMCs. These receptors were collected from a woman aged 40 to 49 in good health and CMV-seronegative.

The CDR3 here is CASSFTLGRDRGHFNEQFF. CDR3 bases: TGTGCCAGCAGCTTCACGTTGGGACGCGACAGGGGGCATTTCAATGAGCAGTTCTTC. The chain has TRBV13 and TRBJ2-1, with 10 nucleotides matching TRBD1. The V segment lost 3 bases and the J segment 6 bases; nucleotides outside the gene matches: 17. Germline loops: CDR1 PRHDT, CDR2 FYEKMQ (reference sequence). This CDR3 contains 19 residues.

This clone was found a few times. The V gene is TRBV5-1, the J gene TRBJ1-3; TRBD1 is a possible D gene (5 bases). Between the trimmed V and J ends, which lost 8 bases and 0 bases, there was a span of 27 bases. From germline, CDR1 is SGHRS and CDR2 YFSETQ. The CDR3 runs to 19 residues. Here the CDR3 reads CASPPSRDLPLDSGNTIYF. DNA for the CDR3: TGCGCCAGTCCCCCATCGCGGGACCTCCCATTAGACTCTGGAAACACCATATATTTT.

J is TRBJ2-7 and V is TRBV23-1; 12 nucleotides match TRBD1. TRBV23-1 is an ORF, with its function uncertain. V was pared by 0 bases and J by 5 bases, with 14 bases of the junction left unmatched. There are 19 residues in the CDR3. CDR3 in DNA: TGCGCCAGCAGTCAATCGTATTGGATCGGGACAGGGGGCTTTCACGAGCAGTACTTC. Its protein product is CASSQSYWIGTGGFHEQYF.

The chain has TRBV7-2 and TRBJ2-7, with a weak D call TRBD2 (6 bases). Deletions cut 1 base from V and 3 bases from J, with 13 bases between. Germline V gives CDR1 SGHTA, CDR2 FQGNSA. The CDR3 contains 15 residues. The CDR3 sequence is CASSLVSGEIYEQYF. CDR3 in DNA: TGTGCCAGCAGCTTAGTCTCGGGGGAAATCTACGAGCAGTACTTC.

The chain links TRBV10-1 to TRBJ2-7; 7 bases align to TRBD2. The J segment lost 6 bases and the V segment lost 0 bases, leaving 5 bases of the junction unmatched. The CDR3 loop spans 14 amino acids. Germline lookup yields CDR1 WNHNN and CDR2 SYGVQD (reference sequence). This CDR3 is CASSESAGESEQYF. The CDR3 DNA reads TGCGCCAGCAGTGAGTCCGCGGGAGAGAGCGAGCAGTACTTC.